This T cell receptor (beta chain) is from a study of T cell responses to AZD1222 COVID-19 vaccine. In the case of this clone: The target antigen is unknown.

General study points: Close to half of all spike-specific TCRs reportedly target regions of the variants that are unmutated. Repertoires were obtained solely post-peak T cell response.

Clones were read by immunoSEQ multiplex PCR, and TCRdb kept only the in-frame ones, dropping some. The sample includes under 250,000 clones, roughly 91% of them seen just once. The material was peripheral blood, obtained on day 0 of MenACWY control vaccination. The TCR was taken from an adult in good health.

CDR3 loop: CASSKRGASTDTQYF. The CDR3 DNA is TGTGCCAGCAGTAAGCGGGGGGCAAGCACAGATACGCAGTATTTT. J is TRBJ2-3 and V is TRBV27; TRBD2 agrees at 9 bases. The CDR3 consists of 15 residues. The junction had 3 bases not matched to a gene; V was cut back by 5 bases and J by 0 bases. The germline gives CDR1 MNHEY, CDR2 SMNVEV (reference sequence).